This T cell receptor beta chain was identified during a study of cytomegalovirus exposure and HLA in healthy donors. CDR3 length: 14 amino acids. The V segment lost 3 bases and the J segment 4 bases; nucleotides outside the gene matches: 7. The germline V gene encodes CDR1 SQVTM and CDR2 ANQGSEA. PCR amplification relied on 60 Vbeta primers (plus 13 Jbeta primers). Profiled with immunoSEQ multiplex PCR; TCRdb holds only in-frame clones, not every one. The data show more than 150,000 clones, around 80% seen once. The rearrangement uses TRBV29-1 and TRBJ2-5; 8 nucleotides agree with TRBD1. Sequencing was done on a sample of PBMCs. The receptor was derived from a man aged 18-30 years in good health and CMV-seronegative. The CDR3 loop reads CSVESPDRGETQYF. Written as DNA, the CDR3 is TGCAGCGTTGAGTCCCCTGACAGGGGAGAGACCCAGTACTTC.